This is a list of T cell receptor beta chains from one sample in a study of cytomegalovirus exposure and HLA in healthy donors. Assay: immunoSEQ multiplex PCR; the TCRdb copy retains only in-frame clones and omits some. The data show around 150,000 clones, about 80% seen once. The sequenced sample consisted of PBMCs. The origin of the receptors is a female donor in good health and CMV-seronegative. Each CDR3 is given with its conserved first and last residue. The D gene is left open where the match is weak. Not all rows give a size; the values are once, few, many and, for expanded clones, a class.

>.|.|TRBV5-1|TRBJ2-2
CASSPPHSGDTGELFF
TGCGCCAGCAGCCCACCCCATAGCGGCGACACCGGGGAGCTGTTTTTT
>TRBD1|.|TRBV7-8|TRBJ1-2
CASSFNRSRSRDRFTYGYTF
TGTGCCAGCAGCTTTAATCGGAGTAGGAGTAGGGACAGGTTTACTTATGGCTACACCTTC
>.|.|TRBV2|TRBJ1-1
CASRTDMNTEAFF
TGTGCCAGCAGGACCGACATGAACACTGAAGCTTTCTTT
>.|.|TRBV7-7|TRBJ2-7
CASSLVPGDEQYF
TGTGCCAGCAGCTTAGTGCCAGGGGACGAGCAGTACTTC
>.|once|TRBV7-3|TRBJ2-1
CASRPGVENNEQFF
TGTGCCAGCAGGCCGGGAGTGGAGAACAATGAGCAGTTCTTC
>TRBD2|.|TRBV15|TRBJ2-3
CATSTATGIAGMDTQYF
TGTGCCACCAGCACCGCGACCGGGATAGCGGGTATGGATACGCAGTATTTT
>TRBD1|.|TRBV9|TRBJ1-2
CASSQGQGNLYGYTF
TGTGCCAGCAGCCAAGGACAGGGGAATCTCTATGGCTACACCTTC
>.|few|TRBV6-5|TRBJ1-2
CASKASRESGYTF
TGTGCCAGCAAGGCGTCTCGGGAGAGTGGCTACACCTTC
>.|.|TRBV15|TRBJ1-1
CATSRDWAGPPYDTNTEAFF
TGTGCCACCAGCAGAGATTGGGCGGGGCCCCCTTACGACACGAACACTGAAGCTTTCTTT
>TRBD1|few|TRBV11-1|TRBJ2-7
CASSLTGSIYEQYF
TGTGCCAGCAGCTTGACAGGGTCGATCTACGAGCAGTACTTC
>TRBD1|.|TRBV7-8|TRBJ2-7
CASSFPRTGTSYEQYF
TGTGCCAGCAGCTTTCCGAGGACAGGGACATCCTACGAGCAGTACTTC
>.|.|TRBV7-8|TRBJ1-2
CASSGLRQGLRGYTF
TGTGCCAGCAGCGGGCTGAGGCAGGGTCTGCGTGGCTACACCTTC
>.|.|TRBV15|TRBJ2-5
CATSPTGIWETQYF
TGTGCCACCAGCCCCACAGGGATTTGGGAGACCCAGTACTTC
>.|.|TRBV6-1|TRBJ2-7
CASEGGQTYEQYF
TGTGCCAGCGAAGGGGGACAAACCTACGAGCAGTACTTC
>TRBD2|.|TRBV18|TRBJ2-1
CASSPGTSGNNEQFF
TGTGCCAGCTCACCGGGGACTAGCGGAAACAATGAGCAGTTCTTC
>TRBD2|.|TRBV7-2|TRBJ2-7
CASSLLAVTYEQYF
TGTGCCAGCAGCTTACTAGCGGTTACCTACGAGCAGTACTTC
>.|.|TRBV2|TRBJ1-1
CASILWGRAEAFF
TGTGCCAGCATTTTATGGGGGAGGGCTGAAGCTTTCTTT
>TRBD2|.|TRBV9|TRBJ2-7
CASSSTSGRGIYEQYF
TGTGCCAGCAGCAGTACTAGCGGAAGGGGAATCTACGAGCAGTACTTC
>TRBD1|.|TRBV13|TRBJ2-7
CASSSGPTGGDEQYF
TGTGCCAGCAGCTCTGGCCCGACAGGGGGTGACGAGCAGTACTTC
>TRBD1|few|TRBV30|TRBJ1-5
CAWRDDRGNQPQHF
TGTGCCTGGAGGGACGACAGGGGAAATCAGCCCCAGCATTTT
>.|.|TRBV6-1|TRBJ2-6
CASSDGTLSGANVLTF
TGTGCCAGCAGTGACGGGACACTCTCTGGGGCCAACGTCCTGACTTTC
>TRBD1|.|TRBV5-1|TRBJ1-5
CASSAGDRGNQPQHF
TGCGCCAGCAGCGCAGGGGACAGGGGCAATCAGCCCCAGCATTTT
>.|.|TRBV15|TRBJ2-1
CATSRGGQLSNEQFF
TGTGCCACCAGCAGAGGGGGACAACTCTCAAATGAGCAGTTCTTC
>TRBD2|.|TRBV7-3|TRBJ2-1
CASSPGLADYNEQFF
TGTGCCAGCAGCCCGGGACTAGCGGACTACAATGAGCAGTTCTTC
>.|.|TRBV4-1|TRBJ1-1
CASSRRQENMNTEAFF
TGCGCCAGCAGCCGTCGACAGGAAAACATGAACACTGAAGCTTTCTTT
>TRBD1|.|TRBV7-9|TRBJ2-2
CASSRTGFRVNTGELFF
TGTGCCAGCAGCCGGACAGGGTTCCGAGTAAACACCGGGGAGCTGTTTTTT
>.|.|TRBV6-5|TRBJ2-3
CASSYAYADTQYF
TGTGCCAGCAGTTACGCCTACGCCGATACGCAGTATTTT
>TRBD1|once|TRBV5-1|TRBJ1-4
CASSLAPGQGTEKLFF
TGCGCCAGCAGCTTGGCTCCGGGACAGGGGACGGAAAAACTGTTTTTT
>TRBD1|.|TRBV5-5|TRBJ1-2
CASSQDRIPYGYTF
TGTGCCAGCAGCCAGGACAGGATCCCCTATGGCTACACCTTC
>.|.|TRBV10-3|TRBJ2-5
CAISEGGETQYF
TGTGCCATCAGTGAGGGGGGGGAGACCCAGTACTTC
>.|.|TRBV6-1|TRBJ2-7
CASSPQGVFPREQYF
TGTGCCAGCAGTCCTCAAGGGGTGTTCCCTCGGGAGCAGTACTTC
>.|.|TRBV7-6|TRBJ1-2
CASSSDRARAVDGYTF
TGTGCCAGCAGCTCGGACCGGGCGCGAGCGGTGGACGGCTACACCTTC
>TRBD1|.|TRBV7-3|TRBJ2-3
CASSLGQGSTDTQYF
TGTGCCAGCAGCTTAGGACAGGGGAGCACAGATACGCAGTATTTT
>TRBD1|.|TRBV13|TRBJ1-3
CASNRGASGNTIYF
TGTGCCAGCAACAGGGGGGCAAGTGGAAACACCATATATTTT
>.|.|TRBV29-1|TRBJ2-1
CSVRQGISYNEQFF
TGCAGCGTTCGTCAGGGGATAAGCTACAATGAGCAGTTCTTC
>TRBD1|.|TRBV5-1|TRBJ1-1
CASSLSGTGNTEAFF
TGCGCCAGCAGCTTATCCGGGACAGGGAACACTGAAGCTTTCTTT
>TRBD2|.|TRBV9|TRBJ2-7
CASSVDIAGGQEQYF
TGTGCCAGCAGCGTAGATATAGCGGGAGGGCAGGAGCAGTACTTC
>.|.|TRBV7-9|TRBJ2-2
CASSLTAVGGLSGELFF
TGTGCCAGCAGCTTAACCGCCGTCGGAGGACTCTCCGGGGAGCTGTTTTTT
>TRBD1|many|TRBV19|TRBJ1-4
CASSKGQGNEKLFF
TGTGCCAGTAGTAAGGGACAGGGTAATGAAAAACTGTTTTTT
>.|.|TRBV19|TRBJ1-5
CASSWGGYGQPQHF
TGTGCCAGTAGTTGGGGGGGGTACGGTCAGCCCCAGCATTTT
>.|.|TRBV7-3|TRBJ2-5
CASSLRAGYQETQYF
TGTGCCAGCAGCCTCCGTGCAGGGTACCAAGAGACCCAGTACTTC
>.|.|TRBV7-6|TRBJ2-2
CASSLARANTGELFF
TGTGCCAGCAGCTTAGCCAGGGCGAACACCGGGGAGCTGTTTTTT
>TRBD1|.|TRBV4-1|TRBJ2-7
CASSQEERGLWEQYF
TGCGCCAGCAGCCAAGAGGAGAGGGGGCTGTGGGAGCAGTACTTC
>.|.|TRBV4-1|TRBJ1-1
CASSQEGGNTEAFF
TGCGCCAGCAGCCAAGAGGGGGGGAACACTGAAGCTTTCTTT
>.|.|TRBV6-5|TRBJ1-6
CASRTRTAYNSPLHF
TGTGCCAGCAGAACAAGGACAGCTTATAATTCACCCCTCCACTTT
>TRBD2|.|TRBV7-3|TRBJ2-1
CASSSTLAGRYNEQFF
TGTGCCAGCAGCTCAACCTTAGCGGGAAGGTACAATGAGCAGTTCTTC
>TRBD1|.|TRBV6-6|TRBJ2-1
CASSYGQDLNNEQFF
TGTGCCAGCAGTTACGGACAGGACTTGAACAATGAGCAGTTCTTC
>.|.|TRBV13|TRBJ2-2
CASSLQARKGYTGELFF
TGTGCCAGCAGCCTACAAGCGAGGAAGGGGTACACCGGGGAGCTGTTTTTT
>.|once|TRBV5-6|TRBJ1-4
CASSLWAPTNEKLFF
TGTGCCAGCAGCTTGTGGGCTCCAACTAATGAAAAACTGTTTTTT
>TRBD2|.|TRBV19|TRBJ2-1
CASRMGLDSYNEQFF
TGTGCCAGTAGGATGGGACTAGACTCCTACAATGAGCAGTTCTTC
>TRBD1|.|TRBV7-3|TRBJ2-1
CASSSDRGSEQFF
TGTGCCAGCAGCTCGGACAGGGGGAGTGAGCAGTTCTTC
>TRBD1|medium-sized|TRBV4-2|TRBJ2-1
CASSGDPGGSYNEQFF
TGTGCCAGCAGCGGCGACCCAGGGGGATCCTACAATGAGCAGTTCTTC
>.|once|TRBV5-5|TRBJ1-5
CASSLGGDQPQHF
TGTGCCAGCAGCTTGGGGGGAGATCAGCCCCAGCATTTT
>.|.|TRBV9|TRBJ2-4
CASSGDPGLGNIQYF
TGTGCCAGCAGCGGCGACCCGGGACTCGGAAACATCCAGTACTTC
>.|few|TRBV6-5|TRBJ2-5
CASRAILEETQYF
TGTGCCAGCAGGGCGATTCTAGAAGAGACCCAGTACTTC
>.|.|TRBV4-2|TRBJ1-1
CASSQGQNTEAFF
TGTGCCAGCAGCCAAGGGCAGAACACTGAAGCTTTCTTT
>TRBD2|.|TRBV18|TRBJ2-1
CASSPQGAGSYNEQFF
TGTGCCAGCTCACCACAGGGAGCGGGATCGTACAATGAGCAGTTCTTC